The 16 T cell receptor beta chains given below trace back to one sample, sequenced in a study of metastatic and nonmetastatic thyroid tumors. Thyroid surgery took place with no prior treatment in any patient. TCRdb used MiXCR to call clones anew from the PCR reads. The sample yields roughly 58,000 clones, roughly 4% seen once. Sequencing was performed on blood. The receptors originated from a female donor with papillary thyroid cancer or a benign thyroid nodule (not recorded which). Some clones in this sample may be carry-over from other donors' samples.

A remark on this clone: Compared with germline, one end of the junction differs, possibly owing to a read error. The J gene is TRBJ2-2, the V gene TRBV28, with D perhaps being TRBD1 or TRBD2 (5 bases each). Germline V gene data show CDR1 as MDHEN and CDR2 as SYDVKM. The CDR3 sequence is 14 residues long. The CDR3 DNA follows: TGTGCCAGCAAGAGAATTGGGGCAGCCGGGGAGCTATTTTTT. Translation: CASKRIGAAGELFF.

This chain connects TRBV7-3 to TRBJ2-2; 8 positions match TRBD1. The germline V gene has CDR1 SGHTA and CDR2 FQGTGA. The ends lost 5 bases at V and 4 bases at J; junction bases unmatched: 15. This CDR3 contains 18 residues. The CDR3 reads CASSQRDRTYRGTGELFF. CDR3 bases: TGTGCCAGCAGCCAACGGGACAGGACGTATCGGGGCACCGGGGAGCTGTTTTTT.

This clone was found many times. The V call is TRBV9, the J call TRBJ1-4; D gene uncertain. The ends were cut back, 3 bases at V and 5 bases at J, with 8 bases in the middle. CDR1 SGDLS and CDR2 YYNGEE come from the germline V gene. The CDR3 runs 13 residues. The CDR3 bases are TGTGCCAGCAGCGGCGGCTTAAATGAAAAACTGTTTTTT. Translated, it gives CASSGGLNEKLFF.

This clone came up many times. The chain is built from TRBV11-2 and TRBJ2-7; D is possibly TRBD1 (6 bases). Trimming cost V 6 bases and J 0 bases, with 12 bases left between them. From germline, CDR1 is SGHAT and CDR2 FQNNGV. The CDR3 covers 14 residues. The CDR3 DNA follows: TGTGCCAGCAGTCCAACCAGGGGCTCCTACGAGCAGTACTTC. This encodes CASSPTRGSYEQYF.

This clone was detected only a few times. Other DNA variants within this sample encode the same CDR3. This chain links TRBV6-4 with TRBJ2-2; 7 nucleotides align to TRBD1. From germline, CDR1 is MRHNA and CDR2 SNTAGT. This CDR3 spans 14 amino acids. V trimming: 3 bases; J trimming: 7 bases; junction bases outside the gene matches: 5. CDR3 nucleotide sequence: TGTGCCAGCAGTGAAAGGGGGCAGGTCGGGGAGCTGTTTTTT. This codes for CASSERGQVGELFF.

The sample holds a few counts of this clone. Distinct nucleotide sequences in the sample also encode this CDR3. CDR3 sequence reads: CASSKTRTGGTNQPQHF. As DNA, the CDR3 is TGTGCCAGTAGTAAAACCCGGACAGGTGGTACCAATCAGCCCCAGCATTTT. The chain combines TRBV19 with TRBJ1-5; 7 bases fit TRBD1. CDR3 size: 17 residues. Germline assignment: CDR1 LNHDA and CDR2 SQIVND (reference sequence). V shed 4 bases, J shed 3 bases, and the junction held 12 bases outside the gene matches.

This clone has ten or more counts. CDR3 coding DNA: TGCGCCAGCAGCGCGGCCGGAGGACTAGCGGGATTAGATACGCAGTATTTT. This codes for CASSAAGGLAGLDTQYF. The chain combines TRBV5-1 with TRBJ2-3; 12 bases fit TRBD2. The CDR3 length is 17 residues. With 4 bases clipped from V and 5 bases from J, the junction kept 11 bases outside the gene matches. Germline lookup yields CDR1 SGHRS and CDR2 YFSETQ.

The table lists this clone with many counts. The rearrangement uses TRBV6-4 and TRBJ2-7; 7 bases are a match to TRBD1. Germline V lookup: CDR1 MRHNA, CDR2 SNTAGT. V trimming: 5 bases; J trimming: 5 bases; junction bases outside the gene matches: 9. This CDR3 has 14 residues. CDR3 nucleotide sequence: TGTGCCAGCAGTCCTACAGGGGTCTCAAACGAGCAGTACTTC. Protein sequence: CASSPTGVSNEQYF.

This clone was counted a few times. The chain recombines TRBV5-1 with TRBJ1-2; D call uncertain. CDR1 and CDR2 from the germline V gene are SGHRS and YFSETQ. V was trimmed by 0 bases and J by 8 bases, leaving 17 bases between them. CDR3 size: 15 residues. CDR3 sequence reads: CASSLADGFSGGYTF. The CDR3 region has the DNA TGCGCCAGCAGCTTGGCCGATGGTTTTTCTGGAGGCTACACCTTC.

This clone showed up many times. This CDR3 is CASAVGQQETQYF. In DNA, the CDR3 is TGTGCCAGCGCCGTGGGACAGCAAGAGACCCAGTACTTC. V and J are TRBV18 and TRBJ2-5; 7 bases align to TRBD1. The trim removed 8 bases at V and 2 bases at J, leaving 5 bases unmatched. The CDR3 runs 13 residues. Per germline, CDR1 KGHSH and CDR2 LQKENI.

In this sample, this clone turned up a few times. This chain links TRBV6-1 with TRBJ2-7, with D uncertain. The CDR3 is made up of 13 amino acids. CDR1 is MNHNS, CDR2 SASEGT, per germline. Trimming left V 2 bases short and J 8 bases short, with 13 bases between. The CDR3 sequence is CASSEPPVIKQYF. CDR3 coding DNA: TGTGCCAGCAGTGAACCCCCCGTTATCAAGCAGTACTTC.

This clone showed up many times. V is TRBV19 and J is TRBJ2-5; D is ambiguous. V was pared by 4 bases and J by 1 base, with 7 bases between. CDR1 is LNHDA and CDR2 is SQIVND in the germline V gene (reference sequence). The CDR3 consists of 13 residues. The CDR3 loop reads CASSRGGQETQYF. In nucleotides, the CDR3 is TGTGCCAGTAGTAGAGGCGGCCAAGAGACCCAGTACTTC.

This clone was detected many times. The chain recombines TRBV5-1 with TRBJ2-1; 9 bases are a match to TRBD2. After removal of 5 bases from V and 3 bases from J, the junction contained 3 bases not matched to a gene. Germline lookup yields CDR1 SGHRS and CDR2 YFSETQ. The CDR3 sequence is 14 residues long. CDR3 loop: CASRASGIYNEQFF. The CDR3 bases are TGCGCCAGCAGGGCTAGCGGGATCTACAATGAGCAGTTCTTC.

This chain joins TRBV28 and TRBJ2-7; no firm D call. Germline CDR1 and CDR2: MDHEN and SYDVKM. The CDR3 totals 11 residues. Trimming pared 4 bases from V and 5 bases from J, leaving 6 bases between. The CDR3 loop is CASSSTNEQYF. In nucleotides, the CDR3 is TGTGCCAGCAGTTCCACAAACGAGCAGTACTTC.

This clone was recorded at least ten times. The chain employs TRBV6-1 and TRBJ2-5; TRBD2 aligns across 11 bases. CDR3 size: 17 residues. V dropped 6 bases and J dropped 5; count of bases not matched to a gene: 14. CDR1 is MNHNS, CDR2 SASEGT, per germline. The CDR3 DNA is TGTGCCAGCAGCAGCCAGGGACTAGCGGTCCCCCGGGAGACCCAGTACTTC. Its translation: CASSSQGLAVPRETQYF.

As for this clone: Given the absence of the conserved phenylalanine or tryptophan at the CDR3 end, a read error is likely. The chain couples TRBV7-8 to TRBJ2-7; TRBD2 aligns across 11 bases. Germline V lookup: CDR1 SGHVS, CDR2 FQNEAQ. The trim removed 2 bases at V and 4 bases at J, leaving 10 bases unmatched. The CDR3 is 17 amino acids. The CDR3: CASSLLVPGLADYEQYS. In DNA form, the CDR3 reads TGTGCCAGCAGCTTACTTGTCCCGGGACTAGCGGATTACGAGCAGTACTCC.